This T cell receptor beta chain comes out of a study of kidney transplant recipient with SARS-CoV-2 infection. Using its own MiXCR run on the reads, TCRdb lists one record per CDR3 protein. Of 200,000 to 250,000 distinct CDR3 sequences listed, 29% were seen once; the top ten hold under 7.5%. This clonotype was seen many times. The sample consisted of a blood sample, taken at baseline and between days 110 and 120 from a kidney transplant recipient. The receptor's source is a male patient in his thirties who had COVID-19 and was a kidney transplant recipient. Some of the T cells may derive from the graft donor.

CDR3 in DNA: TGCAGCGTCGCTGACAAGACCTACGAGCAGTACTTC. Translated, it gives CSVADKTYEQYF. This sequence joins TRBV29-1 and TRBJ2-7, with D unresolved. Per the germline V gene, CDR1 is SQVTM and CDR2 is ANQGSEA. V lost 6 bases and J lost 2, with 11 bases in between. This CDR3 region has 12 residues.